This T cell receptor (beta chain) was recovered during a study of cytomegalovirus exposure and HLA in healthy donors. The CDR3 length is 17 residues. Germline V gene lookup returns CDR1 MNHEY and CDR2 SMNVEV (reference sequence). Trimming at V came to 5 bases and at J to 4 bases, leaving 16 bases not matched to a gene. Researchers ran the PCR with 60 Vbeta and 13 Jbeta primers. TCRdb's table, derived via immunoSEQ multiplex PCR, lists solely in-frame clones and lacks some. The data hold around 97,000 clones, with around 60% observed a single time. The clonotype comes from a woman between 45 and 60 years old in good health and CMV-seronegative. Sequenced input: PBMCs. The chain links TRBV27 to TRBJ2-5; 7 bases fit TRBD1. CDR3 residues: CASSATVTGRSLETQYF. The CDR3 DNA reads as TGTGCCAGCAGTGCGACTGTGACAGGGAGAAGCCTAGAGACCCAGTACTTC.